These 21 T cell receptor beta chains were all obtained from the same sample, sequenced in a study of CD4 and CD8 cells across lung adenocarcinoma regions. MiXCR, applied by TCRdb to the PCR reads, yields one record per CDR3 protein. This table has 15,000 to 20,000 distinct CDR3 sequences, 45% to 50% appearing once. The sequenced sample was CD8+ T cells from the margin of a lung tumor. These receptors all stem from a male donor with lung adenocarcinoma. The CD4 and CD8 labels of this study may be unreliable.

The V gene is TRBV6-1, the J gene TRBJ1-4; D unclear. The CDR3 covers 13 residues. With 3 bases removed from V and 2 bases from J, the gap between germline ends came to 4 bases. In germline, CDR1 is MNHNS, CDR2 SASEGT. In DNA form, the CDR3 reads TGTGCCAGCAGTGACAGTACTAATGAAAAACTGTTTTTT. It specifies CASSDSTNEKLFF.

This clonotype is deemed medium-sized (0.01 to 0.1%). The chain recombines TRBV6-1 with TRBJ2-7; 9 nucleotides align to TRBD2. Germline loops: CDR1 MNHNS, CDR2 SASEGT. The CDR3 extends over 14 amino acids. J lost 2 bases, V lost 6 bases, and 5 bases had no gene match. CDR3 DNA sequence: TGTGCCAGCAGACCTAGCGGGGATGCCTACGAGCAGTACTTC. Its translation is CASRPSGDAYEQYF.

Turning to this clonotype: The junction differs from germline at one of its ends, possibly a read error. Here the CDR3 reads CARREGGRDQDTQYF. CDR3 in DNA: TGCGCCAGGAGGGAGGGGGGCAGGGACCAAGATACGCAGTACTTT. The chain couples TRBV10-1 to TRBJ2-3; D may be TRBD2 (7 bases). CDR3 length equals 15 residues. In germline, CDR1 is WNHNN, CDR2 SYGVQD (reference sequence).

This clonotype was counted at least ten times. The chain couples TRBV6-1 to TRBJ2-2; D is unresolved. The CDR3 runs to 16 residues. Trimming cost V 6 bases and J 5 bases, with 19 bases left between them. Germline CDR1 reads MNHNS; CDR2 reads SASEGT. The CDR3 reads CASSRKPRSFTGELFF. In nucleotides, the CDR3 is TGTGCCAGCAGCCGCAAGCCTCGGAGTTTTACCGGGGAGCTGTTTTTT.

The J gene is TRBJ2-5, the V gene TRBV6-1; the match to TRBD1 covers 9 bases. The J call may be faulty, since TRBJ2-7 better matches the DNA end. Germline values: CDR1 MNHNS, CDR2 SASEGT. The CDR3 has 14 residues. As DNA, the CDR3 is TGTGCCAGCAGTCCAACGACAGGGGGCTACGAGCAGTACTTC. It codes for CASSPTTGGYEQYF.

This clonotype has only one observation. V and J are TRBV5-1 and TRBJ2-4; no definite D call. The J call may be mistaken, given a closer DNA end match to TRBJ2-7. The CDR3 loop spans 11 amino acids. The germline CDR1 and CDR2 sequences are SGHRS and YFSETQ. The CDR3 spells CASSLKTEQYF. Written as DNA, the CDR3 is TGCGCCAGCAGCTTGAAAACCGAGCAGTACTTC.

This chain connects TRBV7-2 to TRBJ2-3; D gene unclear. The CDR3 covers 11 residues. V was pared by 10 bases and J by 2 bases, with 7 bases between. Per germline, CDR1 SGHTA and CDR2 FQGNSA. This CDR3 reads CATGFTDTQYF. The CDR3 bases are TGTGCCACAGGCTTCACAGATACGCAGTATTTT.

A remark on this clonotype: At one boundary the junction diverges from the germline segment, which might be a read error. The chain carries TRBV27 and TRBJ2-3; no firm D call. Germline V lookup: CDR1 MNHEY, CDR2 SMNVEV (reference sequence). The CDR3 spans 15 residues. Written as DNA, the CDR3 is TGTGCCAGCAAACCTAGGGTTGGAGTTAAATATACGCAGTATTTC. As protein: CASKPRVGVKYTQYF.

The chain employs TRBV6-1 and TRBJ2-5, with 7 nucleotides matching TRBD2. The J call may be incorrect, as the DNA end agrees better with TRBJ2-7. In germline, CDR1 is MNHNS, CDR2 SASEGT. The CDR3 runs to 16 residues. This CDR3 is CASSEAWGGTVAEQYF. CDR3 bases: TGTGCCAGCAGTGAAGCGTGGGGGGGAACCGTTGCCGAGCAGTACTTC.

This clonotype has at least ten counts. The gene calls are TRBV6-1 and TRBJ2-4, with TRBD2 matching over 10 bases. Germline CDR1 is MNHNS and CDR2 is SASEGT. J gave up 6 bases and V 2 bases, and 4 bases lay outside the gene matches. The CDR3 contains 15 residues. CDR3 loop: CASSEMASGRNIQYF. The CDR3 nucleotides are TGTGCCAGCAGTGAAATGGCTAGCGGGAGAAACATTCAGTACTTC.

This chain uses TRBV10-2 with TRBJ2-7; D may be TRBD2 (6 bases). Germline CDR1 and CDR2: WSHSY and SAAADI. The CDR3 has 16 amino acids. Trimming cost V 6 bases and J 0 bases, with 18 bases left between them. The CDR3, as DNA: TGCGCCAGCAGGGACTATTTGGCGGGGTCCTCCTACGAGCAGTACTTC. Translating gives CASRDYLAGSSYEQYF.

This clonotype was picked up many times. It may be a read error: a sequence one base away is much more abundant. The rearrangement joins TRBV6-1 to TRBJ2-4; TRBD2 matches at 7 bases. Per germline, CDR1 MNHNS and CDR2 SASEGT. The CDR3 extends over 14 amino acids. V dropped 7 bases and J dropped 13; count of bases not matched to a gene: 16. In nucleotides, the CDR3 is TGTGCCAGCAATGGCGGGAGTCTGGGTAATGAGCAGTACTTC. Translated, it gives CASNGGSLGNEQYF.

Relative to its sample, this clonotype is medium-sized. The gene calls are TRBV6-1 and TRBJ2-1; D not certain. Germline V gives CDR1 MNHNS, CDR2 SASEGT. V was clipped by 6 bases and J by 0 bases, with 15 bases between them. The CDR3 length is 16 residues. CDR3 sequence reads: CASRPRTVSSYNEQFF. The CDR3 DNA reads as TGTGCCAGCAGACCCAGGACCGTTAGCTCCTACAATGAGCAGTTCTTC.

With regard to this clonotype: A read error is possible here, since a much larger clone lies one base away. As the CDR3 is not closed by the conserved phenylalanine or tryptophan, this likely results from a read error. The V and J genes are TRBV10-1 and TRBJ2-5; a weak D match, TRBD2 (5 bases). The CDR3 has 14 residues. From germline, CDR1 is WNHNN and CDR2 SYGVQD (reference sequence). The ends were cut back, 0 bases at V and 5 bases at J, with 10 bases in the middle. CDR3 sequence reads: CASSESGDTETQYL. CDR3 in DNA: TGCGCCAGCAGTGAGTCCGGGGATACCGAGACCCAGTACTTG.

Worth noting for this clonotype: One end of the junction varies from germline; a read error may be responsible. CDR3 region: CASSEAGLGVKNIQYF. CDR3 bases: TGTGCCAGCAGTGAAGCGGGGCTGGGGGTCAAAAATATTCAGTACTTT. The rearrangement uses TRBV6-1 and TRBJ2-4; the D gene could be TRBD1 or TRBD2 (5 bases each). CDR3 length: 16 amino acids. Germline V gene data show CDR1 as MNHNS and CDR2 as SASEGT.

This clonotype was observed once. The gene calls are TRBV27 and TRBJ2-4, with D uncertain. The germline V gene encodes CDR1 MNHEY and CDR2 SMNVEV (reference sequence). The CDR3 has 13 residues. V dropped 6 bases and J dropped 13 bases, with 19 bases sitting between them. The chain's CDR3 is CASRAIDKNTQYF. For the CDR3, the DNA is TGTGCCAGCAGGGCGATAGACAAAAACACCCAGTACTTC.

Concerning this clonotype itself: The junction and the germline gene differ at one end; a read error may be behind it. The chain uses TRBV6-1 and TRBJ2-4; the D gene could be TRBD1 or TRBD2 (5 bases each). The CDR3 totals 17 residues. Germline loops: CDR1 MNHNS, CDR2 SASEGT. The CDR3 here is CARSRVTGRKGTNTQYF. CDR3 sequence (DNA): TGTGCCCGCAGCCGAGTGACGGGGCGGAAGGGCACAAACACTCAGTACTTC.

This clonotype was observed a handful of times. Here the CDR3 reads CASKSGSGTDTQYF. In nucleotides, the CDR3 is TGTGCCTCAAAATCGGGGTCTGGCACAGATACGCAGTATTTT. The chain couples TRBV10-3 to TRBJ2-3; the D gene is possibly TRBD2 (5 bases). CDR1 and CDR2 (germline): ENHRY, SYGVKD. Deletions cut 11 bases from V and 1 base from J, with 16 bases between. This CDR3 spans 14 amino acids.

This clonotype was counted once. One end of the junction fails to match germline, which may point to a read error. CDR3 DNA sequence: TGTGCCAGCGGCCACGAGGGCGGGGGCAAAGAGACCCAGTACTTC. Its translation is CASGHEGGGKETQYF. The chain joins TRBV4-1 to TRBJ2-5, with a weak D call TRBD2 (7 bases). The CDR3 is 15 amino acids. Germline V gene lookup returns CDR1 MGHRA and CDR2 YSYEKL.

This clonotype was found a few times. CDR3 DNA sequence: TGTGCCAGCACCGACGGGACTAGTCTCACAGATACGCAGTATTTT. Protein product: CASTDGTSLTDTQYF. The chain combines TRBV6-1 with TRBJ2-3; 8 nucleotides agree with TRBD2. The CDR3 is 15 residues long. J was trimmed by 2 bases and V by 7 bases; bases with no gene match: 8. From germline, CDR1 is MNHNS and CDR2 SASEGT.

The chain couples TRBV4-1 to TRBJ2-7; 11 positions match TRBD2. V was clipped by 4 bases and J by 0 bases; unmatched bases: 8. The CDR3 sequence is 17 residues long. Germline V gene lookup returns CDR1 MGHRA and CDR2 YSYEKL. The CDR3 DNA reads as TGCGCCAGCAGCCGATCCGGGACTAGCGGAGACTCCTACGAGCAGTACTTC. Translated, it gives CASSRSGTSGDSYEQYF.